Each of the 25 T cell receptor beta chains below was sequenced from the same sample in a study of blood T cell dynamics during melanoma immunotherapy. Repertoires were generated with immunoSEQ multiplex PCR, while TCRdb's copy carries only in-frame clones and drops some. The sample lists around 10,000 clones, roughly 81% occurring once. This sample's time point: pre-treatment baseline. The source material was blood, sampled from a patient treated with checkpoint blockade. These receptors were collected from a human donor with melanoma.

The chain employs TRBV4-1 and TRBJ2-3; weak D call: TRBD1 (5 bases). This CDR3 is built from 13 residues. Germline CDR1 is MGHRA and CDR2 is YSYEKL. Trimming took 4 bases from V and 9 from J, leaving 14 bases between them. The CDR3 DNA sequence: TGCGCCAGCAGCCTACAGGCTTCGGACACGCAGTATTTT. Protein sequence: CASSLQASDTQYF.

CDR3 in amino acids: CASSTGQGNTEAFF. Here the CDR3 DNA reads TGCGCCAGCAGCACCGGACAGGGGAACACTGAAGCTTTCTTT. This chain uses TRBV5-1 with TRBJ1-1; 8 bases fit TRBD1. CDR1 is SGHRS and CDR2 is YFSETQ in the germline V gene. The CDR3 is 14 amino acids. Trimming removed 4 bases from V and 1 base from J; junction bases left unmatched: 3.

This clone was picked up one time. The CDR3 bases are TGTGCCAGCAGTGAAGCGGGGACAGGTGAAAAACTGTTTTTT. Amino acid sequence: CASSEAGTGEKLFF. This chain links TRBV2 with TRBJ1-4; 8 bases map to TRBD1. The trim removed 0 bases at V and 7 bases at J, leaving 1 base unmatched. This CDR3 is built from 14 residues. Looked up from germline, CDR1 is SNHLY and CDR2 is FYNNEI.

The rearrangement links TRBV7-2 to TRBJ2-3, with D uncertain. V shed 6 bases and J shed 2 bases, with 12 bases lying between them. The CDR3 loop spans 14 amino acids. The germline V gene has CDR1 SGHTA and CDR2 FQGNSA. Here the CDR3 DNA reads TGTGCCAGCAGTCCCGCTGCGGTCACAGATACGCAGTATTTT. Translated, it gives CASSPAAVTDTQYF.

This rearrangement joins TRBV7-8 to TRBJ2-7; D possibly corresponds to TRBD1 (6 bases). CDR1 SGHVS and CDR2 FQNEAQ come from the germline V gene. The germline V and J ends were trimmed by 4 bases and 6 bases, with 13 bases remaining between them. This CDR3 spans 13 amino acids. Here the CDR3 DNA reads TGTGCCAGCAGCTGGGGGCCCCTCGTCGAGCAGTACTTC. Its translation is CASSWGPLVEQYF.

The chain carries TRBV5-4 and TRBJ2-2; D is unclear. The ends were cut back, 0 bases at V and 6 bases at J, with 18 bases in the middle. Germline V lookup: CDR1 SGHNT, CDR2 YYREEE (reference sequence). CDR3 length equals 17 residues. As DNA, the CDR3 is TGTGCCAGCAGCTTGGATAGAGTCCTTTATAACGCCGGGGAGCTGTTTTTT. This gives the protein CASSLDRVLYNAGELFF.

V and J are TRBV7-3 and TRBJ1-1; the D gene is possibly TRBD1 (6 bases). The CDR3 length is 13 residues. Per the germline V gene, CDR1 is SGHTA and CDR2 is FQGTGA. Trimming removed 3 bases from V and 9 bases from J, with 14 bases in between. CDR3 loop: CASSFGGSSQAFF. The CDR3 DNA sequence: TGTGCCAGCAGCTTCGGGGGCTCCAGTCAAGCTTTCTTT.

The chain joins TRBV9 to TRBJ2-7; perhaps TRBD2 as D (6 bases). CDR3 length equals 15 residues. V dropped 3 bases and J dropped 6 bases, with 19 bases sitting between them. Germline V gene sequence: CDR1 SGDLS, CDR2 YYNGEE. The CDR3 sequence: CASSDGPPDGSEQYF. DNA for the CDR3: TGTGCCAGCAGCGATGGACCCCCGGACGGGAGCGAGCAGTACTTC.

The chain links TRBV5-4 to TRBJ1-2, with 8 bases fitting TRBD1. This CDR3 has 15 residues. Germline V gene data show CDR1 as SGHNT and CDR2 as YYREEE (reference sequence). J gave up 2 bases and V 4 bases, and 7 bases lay outside the gene matches. CDR3 residues: CASSDARQGNYGYTF. In DNA form, the CDR3 reads TGTGCCAGCAGCGACGCGAGACAGGGGAACTATGGCTACACCTTC.

Only one count was recorded for this clone. Germline and junction disagree at one end, which may indicate a read error. V is TRBV30 and J is TRBJ2-7; 9 nucleotides align to TRBD2. This CDR3 has 13 residues. The germline V gene has CDR1 GTSNPN and CDR2 SVGIG (reference sequence). CDR3 nucleotide sequence: TGCACCCTCTCGGGGCGGGGGGGCTACGAGCAGTACTTC. Its protein product is CTLSGRGGYEQYF.

CDR3 amino acids: CASSWGGPPWEQYF. CDR3 nucleotide sequence: TGTGCCAGCAGCTGGGGGGGCCCACCTTGGGAGCAGTACTTC. The V gene is TRBV11-2, the J gene TRBJ2-7, with TRBD2 as a possible D gene (7 bases). Between the trimmed V and J ends, which lost 4 bases and 7 bases, there was a span of 17 bases. The CDR3 has 14 residues. From germline, CDR1 is SGHAT and CDR2 FQNNGV.

A word on this clone: At the DNA level, this CDR3 is encoded by other sequences in the same sample as well. CDR3 sequence reads: CASSYFEGVEKLFF. The CDR3 nucleotides are TGTGCCAGCAGTTACTTCGAGGGAGTTGAAAAACTGTTTTTT. This chain links TRBV6-6 with TRBJ1-4; D is unresolved. V gave up 1 base and J gave up 7 bases, with 10 bases separating them. CDR1 is MNHNY and CDR2 is SVGAGI in the germline V gene (reference sequence). The CDR3 runs to 14 residues.

The chain recombines TRBV18 with TRBJ1-2, with D possibly being TRBD1 (6 bases). Trimming left V 2 bases short and J 4 bases short, with 11 bases between. From germline, CDR1 is KGHSH and CDR2 LQKENI. The CDR3 runs to 14 residues. CDR3 amino acids: CASSPRRDIYGYTF. The CDR3 DNA follows: TGTGCCAGCTCACCAAGACGGGACATCTATGGCTACACCTTC. The complete variable domain, with remaining parts taken from reference TRBV18 and TRBJ1-2, reads NAGVMQNPRHLVRRRGQEARLRCSPMKGHSHVYWYRQLPEEGLKFMVYLQKENIIDESGMPKERFSAEFPKEGPSILRIQQVVRGDSAAYFCASSPRRDIYGYTFGSGTRLTVV.

V is TRBV10-2 and J is TRBJ1-1; 10 bases map to TRBD1. V gave up 8 bases and J gave up 1 base; unmatched junction bases: 13. Germline V gives CDR1 WSHSY, CDR2 SAAADI. This CDR3 region has 17 residues. Written as DNA, the CDR3 is TGCGCCAGCTCTACCCGGGACAGGGGCTCTCGGAACACTGAAGCTTTCTTT. The encoded protein is CASSTRDRGSRNTEAFF.

This chain links TRBV28 with TRBJ1-4; D unclear. The V gene lost 1 base and the J gene lost 7 bases, with 4 bases spanning the gap. CDR1 and CDR2 (germline): MDHEN, SYDVKM. The length of the CDR3 is 12 residues. The CDR3 DNA reads as TGTGCCAGCAGTTTATTCATTGAAAAACTGTTTTTT. It specifies CASSLFIEKLFF.

The gene calls are TRBV4-3 and TRBJ1-2; 10 nucleotides match TRBD1. Per germline, CDR1 LGHNA and CDR2 YSLEER. V shed 5 bases, J shed 3 bases, and the junction held 6 bases outside the gene matches. The CDR3 spans 15 residues. The CDR3 DNA sequence: TGCGCCAGCAGCACGGCCGGGACAGGGGACTATGGCTACACCTTC. Translating gives CASSTAGTGDYGYTF.

This chain joins TRBV6-1 and TRBJ2-7, with 8 bases aligning to TRBD1. The V and J ends lost 3 bases and 0 bases, in that order; junction bases with no gene match: 4. Germline CDR1 is MNHNS and CDR2 is SASEGT. The CDR3 totals 15 residues. In nucleotides, the CDR3 is TGTGCCAGCAGTGAGACAGGGGACGGCTCCTACGAGCAGTACTTC. It yields the protein CASSETGDGSYEQYF.

A single count supports this clone. This chain connects TRBV4-3 to TRBJ1-6; a weak D match, TRBD1 (6 bases). From germline, CDR1 is LGHNA and CDR2 YSLEER. The V end lost 8 bases, the J end lost 7 bases, and 12 bases lay between the germline ends. This CDR3 has 13 residues. The CDR3 coding sequence is TGCGCCAGCCAGGGGCAAAGGAATTCACCCCTCCACTTT. Its protein is CASQGQRNSPLHF.

Only a few counts were recorded for this clone. The chain recombines TRBV7-9 with TRBJ2-7, with no clear D. This CDR3 spans 11 amino acids. CDR1 is SEHNR, CDR2 FQNEAQ, per germline (reference sequence). Trimming stripped 6 bases from V and 5 bases from J, with 8 bases between. The CDR3 DNA reads as TGTGCCAGCAGGAAGGCAGACGAGCAGTACTTC. The encoded protein is CASRKADEQYF.

V and J are TRBV5-8 and TRBJ2-7; D gene unclear. This CDR3 is 13 amino acids long. V lost 2 bases to trimming and J lost 2 bases, with 8 bases between them. The germline CDR1 and CDR2 sequences are SGHTS and YDEGEE. CDR3 nucleotides: TGTGCCAGCAGCTTCCGAGGCCCCTACGAGCAGTACTTC. This sequence encodes CASSFRGPYEQYF.

Concerning this clone: The same CDR3 can be traced to other DNA sequences in this sample. The V gene is TRBV4-3, the J gene TRBJ2-3; D tentatively fits TRBD1 or TRBD2 (6 bases each). The CDR3 covers 15 residues. Germline V CDR1 and CDR2: LGHNA, YSLEER. V lost 2 bases to trimming and J lost 1 base, with 10 bases between them. The CDR3 here is CASSQRGVGTDTQYF. DNA for the CDR3: TGCGCCAGCAGCCAAAGGGGGGTGGGCACAGATACGCAGTATTTT.

V gene TRBV10-3 combines with J gene TRBJ2-5, with D possibly being TRBD1 or TRBD2 (5 bases each). Trimming cost V 0 bases and J 4 bases, with 6 bases left between them. This CDR3 is built from 13 residues. The germline V gene has CDR1 ENHRY and CDR2 SYGVKD. CDR3 DNA sequence: TGTGCCATCAGTGAGTCTGGGGGAGAGACCCAGTACTTC. Translated: CAISESGGETQYF.

V usage is TRBV2 and J usage is TRBJ1-3, with a possible D match to TRBD1 (5 bases). The CDR3 loop spans 13 amino acids. Germline-derived CDR1 and CDR2 are SNHLY and FYNNEI. Trimming pared 7 bases from V and 4 bases from J, leaving 11 bases between. The DNA for the CDR3 is TGTGCCAGCAAGACTGGGGACGGAAACACCATATATTTT. Translating it yields CASKTGDGNTIYF.

The rearrangement joins TRBV6-6 to TRBJ2-7; D gene unclear. The CDR3 has 11 amino acids. From germline, CDR1 is MNHNY and CDR2 SVGAGI (reference sequence). Between the trimmed V and J ends, which lost 7 bases and 7 bases, there was a span of 11 bases. This CDR3 is CASTLRREQYF. CDR3 coding DNA: TGTGCCAGCACCTTAAGAAGGGAGCAGTACTTC.

The gene calls are TRBV14 and TRBJ1-6; 7 bases match TRBD1. The CDR3 consists of 15 residues. In germline, CDR1 is SGHDN, CDR2 FVKESK. Trimming cost V 3 bases and J 4 bases; bases outside gene matches: 3. Here the CDR3 DNA reads TGTGCCAGCAGCCAGGACAGGAGGTATAATTCACCCCTCCACTTT. It translates to CASSQDRRYNSPLHF.